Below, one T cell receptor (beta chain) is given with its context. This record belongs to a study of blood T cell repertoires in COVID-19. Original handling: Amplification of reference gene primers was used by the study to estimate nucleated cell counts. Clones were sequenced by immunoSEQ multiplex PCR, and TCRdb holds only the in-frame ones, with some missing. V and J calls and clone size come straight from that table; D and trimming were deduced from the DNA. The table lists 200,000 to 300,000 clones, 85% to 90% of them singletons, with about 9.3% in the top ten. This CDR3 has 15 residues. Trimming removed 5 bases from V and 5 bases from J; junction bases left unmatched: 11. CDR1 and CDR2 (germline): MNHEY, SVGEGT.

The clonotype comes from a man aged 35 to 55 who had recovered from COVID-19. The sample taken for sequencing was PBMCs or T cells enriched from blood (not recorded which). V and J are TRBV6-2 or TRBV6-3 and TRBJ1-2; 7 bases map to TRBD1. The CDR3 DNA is TGTGCCAGCAGTCAGCCCTCGGGACAGAATTATGGCTACACCTTC. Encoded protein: CASSQPSGQNYGYTF.